This T cell receptor beta chain emerged from a study of T cell changes during pregnancy in multiple sclerosis. Using immunoSEQ multiplex PCR, the repertoire was profiled, and TCRdb retains in-frame clones only, with some absent. This sample carries approximately 34,000 clones, about nine tenths of them seen once, and the ten largest clones take approximately 12%. Only a few counts were recorded for this clone. V was trimmed by 0 bases and J by 5 bases, leaving 7 bases between them. The CDR3 runs 14 residues. Germline CDR1 MRHNA, CDR2 SNTAGT. The rearrangement joins TRBV6-4 to TRBJ2-2, with D possibly TRBD1 on 6 matching bases. The material was CD8+ T cells from peripheral blood mononuclear cells, obtained in the first trimester of pregnancy. The receptor's source is a female donor with multiple sclerosis, enrolled in a pregnancy study. In DNA, the CDR3 is TGTGCCAGCAGTGACTCCGGGACAACCGGGGAGCTGTTTTTT. Translation gives CASSDSGTTGELFF.